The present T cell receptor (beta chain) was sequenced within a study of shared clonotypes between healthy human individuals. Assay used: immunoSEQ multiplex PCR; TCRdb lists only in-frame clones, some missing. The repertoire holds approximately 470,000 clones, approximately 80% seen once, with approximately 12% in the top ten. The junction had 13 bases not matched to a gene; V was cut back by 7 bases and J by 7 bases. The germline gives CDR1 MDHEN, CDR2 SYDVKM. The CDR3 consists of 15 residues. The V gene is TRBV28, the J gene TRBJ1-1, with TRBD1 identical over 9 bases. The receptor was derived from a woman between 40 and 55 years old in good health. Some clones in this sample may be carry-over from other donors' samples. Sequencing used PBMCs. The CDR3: CASTTGSQGALEAFF. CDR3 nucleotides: TGTGCCAGCACCACTGGGTCACAGGGGGCGCTTGAAGCTTTCTTT.